Given below is one T cell receptor (beta chain) in context. The data stem from a study of control samples from healthy donors and cancer patients. Profiled with immunoSEQ multiplex PCR; TCRdb holds only in-frame clones, not every one. The sample records roughly 45,000 clones, 80% to 90% being singletons. CDR1 is LNHDA, CDR2 SQIVND, per germline (reference sequence). The CDR3 is made up of 13 amino acids. The V gene lost 5 bases and the J gene lost 8 bases, with 15 bases spanning the gap. Sequencing was done on a sample of PBMCs. The sequence derives from a woman aged 50 to 60 with lung cancer. The chain links TRBV19 to TRBJ1-2; D possibly corresponds to TRBD1 (6 bases). The CDR3 loop reads CASSEAGERGYTF. In DNA form, the CDR3 reads TGTGCCAGTAGTGAAGCAGGGGAAAGGGGCTACACCTTC.